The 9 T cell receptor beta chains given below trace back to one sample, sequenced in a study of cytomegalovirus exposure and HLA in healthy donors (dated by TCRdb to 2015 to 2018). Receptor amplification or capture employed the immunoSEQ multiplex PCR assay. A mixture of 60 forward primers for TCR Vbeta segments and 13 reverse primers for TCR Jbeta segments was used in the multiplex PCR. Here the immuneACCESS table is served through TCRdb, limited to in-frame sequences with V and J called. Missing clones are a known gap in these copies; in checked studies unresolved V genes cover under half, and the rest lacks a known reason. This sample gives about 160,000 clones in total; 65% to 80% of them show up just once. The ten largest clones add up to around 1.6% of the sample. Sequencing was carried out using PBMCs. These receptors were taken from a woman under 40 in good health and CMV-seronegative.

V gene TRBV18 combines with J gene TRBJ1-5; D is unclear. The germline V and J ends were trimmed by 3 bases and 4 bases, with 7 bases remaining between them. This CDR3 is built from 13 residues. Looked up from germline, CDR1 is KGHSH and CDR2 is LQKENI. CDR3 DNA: TGTGCCAGCTCACCGTCCTATAATCAGCCCCAGCATTTT. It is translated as CASSPSYNQPQHF.

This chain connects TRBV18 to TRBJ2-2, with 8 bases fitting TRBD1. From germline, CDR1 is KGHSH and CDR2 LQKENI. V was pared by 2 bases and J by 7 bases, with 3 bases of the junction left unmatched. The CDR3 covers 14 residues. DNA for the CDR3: TGTGCCAGCTCACCAGGACAGGGCGTCGGGGAGCTGTTTTTT. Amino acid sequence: CASSPGQGVGELFF. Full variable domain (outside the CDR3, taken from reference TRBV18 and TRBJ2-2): NAGVMQNPRHLVRRRGQEARLRCSPMKGHSHVYWYRQLPEEGLKFMVYLQKENIIDESGMPKERFSAEFPKEGPSILRIQQVVRGDSAAYFCASSPGQGVGELFFGEGSRLTVL.

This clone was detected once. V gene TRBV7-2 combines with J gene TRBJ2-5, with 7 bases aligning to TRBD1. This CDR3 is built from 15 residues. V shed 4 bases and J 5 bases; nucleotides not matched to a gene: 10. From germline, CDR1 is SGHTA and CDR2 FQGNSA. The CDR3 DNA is TGTGCCAGCAGCTCCCAGACAGGGTATCCTGAGACCCAGTACTTC. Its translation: CASSSQTGYPETQYF.

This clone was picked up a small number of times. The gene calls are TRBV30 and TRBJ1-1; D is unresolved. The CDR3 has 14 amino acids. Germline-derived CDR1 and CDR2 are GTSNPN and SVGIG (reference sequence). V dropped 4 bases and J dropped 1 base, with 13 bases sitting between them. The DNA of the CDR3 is TGTGCCTGGACCATCGTTTCAGGGAACACTGAAGCTTTCTTT. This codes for CAWTIVSGNTEAFF.

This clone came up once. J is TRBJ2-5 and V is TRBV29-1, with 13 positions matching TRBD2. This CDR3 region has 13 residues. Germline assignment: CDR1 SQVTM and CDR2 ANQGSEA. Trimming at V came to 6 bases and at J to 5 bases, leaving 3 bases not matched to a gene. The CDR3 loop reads CSVILAGGETQYF. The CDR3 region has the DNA TGCAGCGTCATACTAGCGGGGGGGGAGACCCAGTACTTC.

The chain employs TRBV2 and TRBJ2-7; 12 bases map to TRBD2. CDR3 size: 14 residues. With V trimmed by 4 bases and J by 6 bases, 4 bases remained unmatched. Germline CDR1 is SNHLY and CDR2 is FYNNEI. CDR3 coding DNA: TGTGCCAGCAGTGTACGGACTAGCGGGGCCGAGCAGTACTTC. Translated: CASSVRTSGAEQYF. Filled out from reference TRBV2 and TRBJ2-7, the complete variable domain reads EPEVTQTPSHQVTQMGQEVILRCVPISNHLYFYWYRQILGQKVEFLVSFYNNEISEKSEIFDDQFSVERPDGSNFTLKIRSTKLEDSAMYFCASSVRTSGAEQYFGPGTRLTVT.

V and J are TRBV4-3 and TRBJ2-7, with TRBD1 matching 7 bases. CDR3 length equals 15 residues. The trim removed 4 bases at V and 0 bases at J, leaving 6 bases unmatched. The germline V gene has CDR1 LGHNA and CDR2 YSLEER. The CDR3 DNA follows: TGCGCCAGCAGCCTCCTGGGGACAGACTCCTACGAGCAGTACTTC. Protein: CASSLLGTDSYEQYF.

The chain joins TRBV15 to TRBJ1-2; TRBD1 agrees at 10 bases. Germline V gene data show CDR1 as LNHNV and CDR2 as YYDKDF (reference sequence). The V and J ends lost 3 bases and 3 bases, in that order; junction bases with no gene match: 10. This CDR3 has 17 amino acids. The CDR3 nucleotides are TGTGCCACCAGCAGTTTGGGACAGGGGTATCGGGACTATGGCTACACCTTC. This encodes CATSSLGQGYRDYGYTF. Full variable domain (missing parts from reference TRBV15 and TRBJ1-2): DAMVIQNPRYQVTQFGKPVTLSCSQTLNHNVMYWYQQKSSQAPKLLFHYYDKDFNNEADTPDNFQSRRPNTSFCFLDIRSPGLGDTAMYLCATSSLGQGYRDYGYTFGSGTRLTVV.

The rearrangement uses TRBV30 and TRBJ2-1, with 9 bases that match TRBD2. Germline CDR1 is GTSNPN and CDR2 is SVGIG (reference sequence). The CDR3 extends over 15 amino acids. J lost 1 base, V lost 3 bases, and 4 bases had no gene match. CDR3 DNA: TGTGCCTGGAGGGGGCGGGAGGGGTCCTACAATGAGCAGTTCTTC. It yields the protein CAWRGREGSYNEQFF.